The 18 T cell receptor beta chains reported below all come from one sample, sequenced in a study of patients with pleural tuberculosis. TCRdb fed the reads into MiXCR, producing one record per CDR3 protein. The sample holds under 30,000 distinct CDR3 sequences, 15% to 20% seen once. Material: peripheral blood. These receptors were obtained from a human donor with pleural tuberculosis.

Many counts were recorded for this clonotype. The V call is TRBV5-4, the J call TRBJ2-1; 11 nucleotides match TRBD1. CDR3 length equals 16 residues. CDR1 SGHNT and CDR2 YYREEE come from the germline V gene (reference sequence). The J segment lost 7 bases and the V segment lost 3 bases, leaving 9 bases of the junction unmatched. The CDR3 sequence: CASSSSDRGLRNEQFF. The CDR3 coding sequence is TGTGCCAGCAGCTCCTCGGACAGGGGGCTGAGAAATGAGCAGTTCTTC.

Points on this clonotype: Likely a read error: the CDR3 ends without its conserved phenylalanine or tryptophan. This chain uses TRBV6-6 with TRBJ2-7; 9 bases are shared with TRBD2. The CDR3 extends over 15 amino acids. CDR1 and CDR2 (germline): MNHNY, SVGAGI (reference sequence). Here the CDR3 DNA reads TGTCCCAGCAGGGCGCGCCTAGCGGGATCAGGCGAGCAGTACCTC. It codes for CPSRARLAGSGEQYL.

This clonotype was counted ten times or more. The V and J genes are TRBV19 and TRBJ2-1; TRBD2 is a possible D gene (6 bases). CDR3 length: 14 residues. With 3 bases removed from V and 8 bases from J, the gap between germline ends came to 14 bases. Germline V gives CDR1 LNHDA, CDR2 SQIVND (reference sequence). CDR3: CASSIQGLNDEQFF. For the CDR3, the DNA is TGTGCCAGTAGTATCCAGGGACTTAACGATGAGCAGTTCTTC.

A note on this clonotype: A much larger clone lies one base from this, so it may be a read error. The V gene is TRBV4-1, the J gene TRBJ2-7; D tentatively fits TRBD1 or TRBD2 (5 bases each). Deletions cut 4 bases from V and 4 bases from J, with 14 bases between. This CDR3 is built from 14 residues. Germline assignment: CDR1 MGHRA and CDR2 YSYEKL. The CDR3 sequence: CASSRGPGKYEQYF. In DNA, the CDR3 is TGCGCCAGCAGCCGAGGGCCAGGGAAATACGAGCAGTACTTC.

In this sample, this clonotype turned up many times. V usage is TRBV10-3 and J usage is TRBJ1-1; D call uncertain. V lost 10 bases, J lost 4 bases, and 10 bases lay in between. Germline values: CDR1 ENHRY, CDR2 SYGVKD. There are 11 residues in the CDR3. The CDR3 reads CATLTGTEAFF. The DNA for the CDR3 is TGTGCCACCCTCACGGGCACTGAAGCTTTCTTT.

This clonotype has ten or more counts. The chain recombines TRBV27 with TRBJ1-5; D is unresolved. CDR3 length equals 13 residues. With 6 bases removed from V and 4 bases from J, the gap between germline ends came to 10 bases. From germline, CDR1 is MNHEY and CDR2 SMNVEV (reference sequence). CDR3 region: CASRPQTNQPQHF. CDR3 sequence (DNA): TGTGCCAGCAGACCCCAGACGAATCAGCCCCAGCATTTT.

This clonotype was seen at least ten times. V and J are TRBV2 and TRBJ1-1; D call uncertain. The CDR3 contains 15 residues. Germline V gene sequence: CDR1 SNHLY, CDR2 FYNNEI. Between the trimmed V and J ends, which lost 4 bases and 1 base, there was a span of 13 bases. This chain's CDR3 is CASSALGQENTEAFF. The CDR3 bases are TGTGCCAGCAGTGCCCTCGGTCAGGAGAACACTGAAGCTTTCTTT.

This clonotype appeared a few times. The J gene is TRBJ2-1, the V gene TRBV4-3; possibly TRBD2 for D (6 bases). Trimming stripped 1 base from V and 4 bases from J, with 11 bases between. Germline values: CDR1 LGHNA, CDR2 YSLEER. The CDR3 covers 15 residues. Here the CDR3 DNA reads TGCGCCAGCAGCCAAGGGAGGGACTTGTACAATGAGCAGTTCTTC. Its translation is CASSQGRDLYNEQFF.

Ten or more counts support this clonotype. The chain joins TRBV27 to TRBJ2-5, with unresolved D. The CDR3 totals 14 residues. Germline-derived CDR1 and CDR2 are MNHEY and SMNVEV (reference sequence). Between the trimmed V and J ends, which lost 6 bases and 2 bases, there was a span of 13 bases. This chain's CDR3 is CASSIRTRQETQYF. Written as DNA, the CDR3 is TGTGCCAGCAGCATCAGAACAAGACAAGAGACCCAGTACTTC.

By share of the sample, this clonotype is medium-sized. V gene TRBV27 combines with J gene TRBJ1-1; D gene unclear. CDR1 MNHEY and CDR2 SMNVEV come from the germline V gene (reference sequence). The CDR3 has 15 residues. Trimming pared 5 bases from V and 3 bases from J, leaving 16 bases between. Written as DNA, the CDR3 is TGTGCCAGCAGTCCTCCGAGGGTTCGCGACACTGAAGCTTTCTTT. This encodes CASSPPRVRDTEAFF.

By frequency in the sample, this clonotype is medium-sized. CDR3 protein: CASSYSARTGKVSGELFF. The CDR3 DNA reads as TGTGCCAGCAGTTACTCGGCCCGGACAGGGAAAGTATCCGGGGAGCTGTTTTTT. The V gene is TRBV6-6, the J gene TRBJ2-2; 8 bases map to TRBD1. Germline V gene sequence: CDR1 MNHNY, CDR2 SVGAGI (reference sequence). Trimming took 0 bases from V and 6 from J; bases not matched to a gene: 12. The CDR3 is 18 residues long.

This clonotype was recorded many times. CDR3 nucleotides: TGCAGTGCTAGAGATCTTGGGCAGGCGGCCAATGGCGAGCAGTACTTC. Protein: CSARDLGQAANGEQYF. V gene TRBV20-1 combines with J gene TRBJ2-7, with unresolved D. The CDR3 consists of 16 residues. Germline lookup yields CDR1 DFQATT and CDR2 SNEGSKA (reference sequence). Trimming cost V 0 bases and J 6 bases, with 21 bases left between them.

This clonotype is termed medium-sized. V and J are TRBV4-1 and TRBJ1-1; no definite D call. Germline V lookup: CDR1 MGHRA, CDR2 YSYEKL. Deletions cut 0 bases from V and 1 base from J, with 9 bases between. The CDR3 runs 15 residues. CDR3 protein: CASSQDSRPNTEAFF. In DNA form, the CDR3 reads TGCGCCAGCAGCCAAGACTCTCGCCCGAACACTGAAGCTTTCTTT.

This clonotype was detected many times. The chain joins TRBV18 to TRBJ1-5, with TRBD1 matching over 7 bases. This CDR3 has 13 residues. After removal of 8 bases from V and 5 bases from J, the junction contained 6 bases not matched to a gene. Germline V lookup: CDR1 KGHSH, CDR2 LQKENI. CDR3 region: CASRQGTHQPQHF. The CDR3 DNA sequence: TGTGCCAGCAGACAGGGTACGCATCAGCCCCAGCATTTT. The variable domain in full, completed from reference TRBV18 and TRBJ1-5, reads NAGVMQNPRHLVRRRGQEARLRCSPMKGHSHVYWYRQLPEEGLKFMVYLQKENIIDESGMPKERFSAEFPKEGPSILRIQQVVRGDSAAYFCASRQGTHQPQHFGDGTRLSIL.

As concerns this clonotype: With a much larger clone just one base away, this may be a read error. The chain employs TRBV4-1 and TRBJ2-1; D not resolved. This CDR3 contains 14 residues. CDR1 MGHRA and CDR2 YSYEKL come from the germline V gene. CDR3 bases: TGCGCCAGCAGCTTGATGCCCTCCTACAGTGAGCAGTTCTTC. Translated: CASSLMPSYSEQFF.

This clonotype was picked up many times. The chain joins TRBV27 to TRBJ2-3; 11 bases line up with TRBD2. Germline V gives CDR1 MNHEY, CDR2 SMNVEV (reference sequence). The J segment lost 6 bases and the V segment lost 6 bases, leaving 2 bases of the junction unmatched. The CDR3 is 13 residues long. CDR3 nucleotide sequence: TGTGCCAGCAGCCGGACTAGCGGGGATACGCAGTATTTT. This encodes CASSRTSGDTQYF.

This clonotype was detected ten times or more. The chain joins TRBV4-1 to TRBJ1-2; perhaps TRBD1 as D (5 bases). The CDR3 totals 12 residues. CDR1 MGHRA and CDR2 YSYEKL come from the germline V gene. Trimming cost V 6 bases and J 3 bases, with 8 bases left between them. The DNA for the CDR3 is TGCGCCAGCAGAGACAGCTACTATGGCTACACCTTC. Amino acid sequence: CASRDSYYGYTF.

The sample holds many counts of this clonotype. V and J are TRBV7-9 and TRBJ1-4; TRBD1 might be the D (5 bases). Germline assignment: CDR1 SEHNR and CDR2 FQNEAQ (reference sequence). CDR3 length equals 17 residues. The V end lost 4 bases, the J end lost 0 bases, and 15 bases lay between the germline ends. CDR3 nucleotide sequence: TGTGCCAGCAGCTCACCCAGCGGGGGGTCAACTAATGAAAAACTGTTTTTT. This gives the protein CASSSPSGGSTNEKLFF.